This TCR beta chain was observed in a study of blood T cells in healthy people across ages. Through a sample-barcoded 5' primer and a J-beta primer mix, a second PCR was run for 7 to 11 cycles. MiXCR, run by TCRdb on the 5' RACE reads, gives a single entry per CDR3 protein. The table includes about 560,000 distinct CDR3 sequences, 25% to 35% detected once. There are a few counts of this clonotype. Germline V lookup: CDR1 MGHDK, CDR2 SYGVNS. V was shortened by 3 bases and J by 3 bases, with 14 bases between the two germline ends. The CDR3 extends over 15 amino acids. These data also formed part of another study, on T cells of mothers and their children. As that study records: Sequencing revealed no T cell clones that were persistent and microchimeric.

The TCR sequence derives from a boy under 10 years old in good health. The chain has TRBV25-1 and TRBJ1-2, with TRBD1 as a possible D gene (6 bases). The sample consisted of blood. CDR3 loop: CASSDRDRSHYGYTF. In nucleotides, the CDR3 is TGTGCCAGCAGTGATCGTGACAGGTCACACTATGGCTACACCTTC.